This TCR beta chain appears in the sequencing data of a study of T cells in Graves' hyperthyroidism and ophthalmopathy. Comment on this clonotype: Its antigen is unidentified. This sequence may be a read error, since a much larger clone differs from it by one base.

Amplified TCR beta CDR3 regions derived from RNA transcripts. In the first-round RT-PCR of the TCR CDR3, the HTBI primer set was used. MiXCR, applied by TCRdb to the multiplex PCR reads, yields one record per CDR3 protein. The data show 600,000 to 700,000 distinct CDR3 sequences, 40% to 55% seen once. Study-wide results and limits: Model predictions of ophthalmopathy came a median about six months before onset.

Germline values: CDR1 LNHDA, CDR2 SQIVND (reference sequence). This CDR3 region has 13 residues. V dropped 10 bases and J dropped 1 base, with 13 bases sitting between them. Sequencing was performed on peripheral blood or thyroid tissue (not recorded which). The receptor was isolated from an adult man with Graves' disease, either hyperthyroidism or ophthalmopathy (not recorded which). V usage is TRBV19 and J usage is TRBJ1-1; D is possibly TRBD1 (5 bases). CDR3 sequence reads: CANSRAPNTEAFF. CDR3 nucleotide sequence: TGTGCCAATAGCAGGGCGCCGAACACTGAAGCTTTCTTT. Full variable domain (outside the CDR3, taken from reference TRBV19 and TRBJ1-1): DGGITQSPKYLFRKEGQNVTLSCEQNLNHDAMYWYRQDPGQGLRLIYYSQIVNDFQKGDIAEGYSVSREKKESFPLTVTSAQKNPTAFYLCANSRAPNTEAFFGQGTRLTVV.